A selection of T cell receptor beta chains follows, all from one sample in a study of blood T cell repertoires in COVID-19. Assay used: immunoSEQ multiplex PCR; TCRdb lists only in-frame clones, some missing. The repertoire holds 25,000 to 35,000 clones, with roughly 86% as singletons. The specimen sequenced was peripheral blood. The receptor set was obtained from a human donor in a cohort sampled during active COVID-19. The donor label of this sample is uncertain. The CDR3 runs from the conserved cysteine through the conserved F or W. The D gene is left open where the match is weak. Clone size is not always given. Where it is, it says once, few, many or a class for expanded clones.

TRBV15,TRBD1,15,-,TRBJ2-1,CATSRGDRVYNEQFF,TGTGCCACCAGCAGAGGCGACAGGGTTTACAATGAGCAGTTCTTC
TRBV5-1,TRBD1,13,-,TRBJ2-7,CASSRTGQDEQYF,TGCGCCAGCAGCCGGACGGGACAGGACGAGCAGTACTTC
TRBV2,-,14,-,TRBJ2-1,CASSEWLASDEQFF,TGTGCCAGCAGTGAATGGCTAGCGTCGGATGAGCAGTTCTTC
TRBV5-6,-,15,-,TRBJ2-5,CASSVYRALGETQYF,TGTGCCAGCAGCGTGTACAGGGCCCTCGGGGAGACCCAGTACTTC
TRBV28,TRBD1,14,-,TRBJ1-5,CASNLDRADQPQHF,TGTGCCAGCAACCTTGACAGGGCGGATCAGCCCCAGCATTTT
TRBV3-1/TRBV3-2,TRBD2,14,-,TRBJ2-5,CASSRGPGGETQYF,TGTGCCAGCAGCCGAGGGCCCGGGGGGGAGACCCAGTACTTC
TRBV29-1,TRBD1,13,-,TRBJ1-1,CSVRQGRATEAFF,TGCAGCGTTCGACAGGGGAGAGCGACTGAAGCTTTCTTT
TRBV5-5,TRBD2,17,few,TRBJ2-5,CASSSLRREGLQETQYF,TGTGCCAGCAGCTCGCTGCGGCGGGAGGGTTTGCAAGAGACCCAGTACTTC
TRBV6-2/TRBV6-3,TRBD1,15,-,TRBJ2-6,CASSRGQGRANVLTF,TGTGCCAGCAGTCGCGGACAGGGCAGGGCCAACGTCCTGACTTTC
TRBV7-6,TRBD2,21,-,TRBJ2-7,CASSLAPPGKWGSGTSYEQYF,TGTGCCAGCAGCTTGGCCCCCCCAGGGAAATGGGGTAGCGGGACCTCCTACGAGCAGTACTTC
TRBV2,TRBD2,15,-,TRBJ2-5,CASGGAGAARGDQYF,TGTGCCAGCGGAGGGGCCGGGGCCGCCCGGGGGGACCAGTACTTC
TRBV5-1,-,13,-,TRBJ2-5,CASSLGLQETQYF,TGCGCCAGCAGCTTGGGGCTCCAAGAGACCCAGTACTTC
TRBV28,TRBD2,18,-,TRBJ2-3,CASSLGVWGTSGGNSEYF,TGTGCCAGCAGTTTAGGCGTTTGGGGGACTAGCGGGGGAAACTCGGAGTATTTT
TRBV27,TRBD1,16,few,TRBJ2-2,CASSWGQVFNTGELFF,TGTGCCAGCAGCTGGGGACAGGTCTTTAACACCGGGGAGCTGTTTTTT
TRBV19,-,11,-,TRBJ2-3,CASSGQDTQYF,TGTGCCAGTAGTGGGCAAGATACGCAGTATTTT
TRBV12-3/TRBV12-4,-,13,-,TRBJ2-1,CASTSGLYNEQFF,TGTGCCAGCACCTCGGGACTCTACAATGAGCAGTTCTTC
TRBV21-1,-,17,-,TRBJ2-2,CASSKEVAGANTGELFF,TGTGCCAGCAGCAAAGAGGTAGCGGGGGCGAACACCGGGGAGCTGTTTTTT
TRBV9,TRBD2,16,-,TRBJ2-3,CASSVEVAGGVDTQYF,TGTGCCAGCAGCGTAGAGGTAGCGGGAGGGGTAGATACGCAGTATTTT
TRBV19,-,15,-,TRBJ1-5,CASSIERGGFQPQHF,TGTGCCAGTAGTATAGAGAGGGGGGGATTTCAGCCCCAGCATTTT
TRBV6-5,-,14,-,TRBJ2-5,CASSYKQPQETQYF,TGTGCCAGCAGTTACAAACAGCCCCAAGAGACCCAGTACTTC
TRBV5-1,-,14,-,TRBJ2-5,CASSLSSTEETQYF,TGCGCCAGCAGCTTGAGTTCGACAGAAGAGACCCAGTACTTC
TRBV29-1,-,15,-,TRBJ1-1,CSVEDGNGGRTEAFF,TGCAGCGTTGAAGATGGTAACGGGGGGCGGACTGAAGCTTTCTTT
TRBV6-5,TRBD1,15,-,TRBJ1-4,CASRLTGAANEKLFF,TGTGCCAGCAGACTCACAGGGGCCGCTAATGAAAAACTGTTTTTT
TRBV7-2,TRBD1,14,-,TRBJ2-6,CASSLGTANNVLTF,TGTGCCAGCAGCCTCGGGACAGCAAACAACGTCCTGACTTTC
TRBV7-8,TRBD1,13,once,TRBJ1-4,CASSDRAIEKLFF,TGTGCCAGCAGCGACAGGGCAATTGAAAAACTGTTTTTT
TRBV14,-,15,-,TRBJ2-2,CASSQAGGRTGELFF,TGTGCCAGCAGCCAAGCAGGAGGACGCACCGGGGAGCTGTTTTTT
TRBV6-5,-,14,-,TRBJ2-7,CASSYGGHPNEQYF,TGTGCCAGCAGTTATGGCGGACACCCCAACGAGCAGTACTTC
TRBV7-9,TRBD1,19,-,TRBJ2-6,CASSSSPGQGAGGANVLTF,TGTGCCAGCAGCTCCTCCCCGGGACAGGGGGCCGGTGGGGCCAACGTCCTGACTTTC
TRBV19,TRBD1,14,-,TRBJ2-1,CATQDRRAYNEQFF,TGTGCCACCCAGGACAGGAGAGCCTACAATGAGCAGTTCTTC
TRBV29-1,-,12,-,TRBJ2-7,CSVEGADDEQYF,TGCAGCGTTGAGGGGGCGGACGACGAGCAGTACTTC
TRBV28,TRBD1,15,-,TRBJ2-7,CASSLGQGSTYEQYF,TGTGCCAGCAGTCTCGGACAGGGGTCCACCTACGAGCAGTACTTC
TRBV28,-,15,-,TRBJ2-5,CASLGPGVAAETQYF,TGTGCCAGTCTCGGACCGGGGGTTGCGGCAGAGACCCAGTACTTC